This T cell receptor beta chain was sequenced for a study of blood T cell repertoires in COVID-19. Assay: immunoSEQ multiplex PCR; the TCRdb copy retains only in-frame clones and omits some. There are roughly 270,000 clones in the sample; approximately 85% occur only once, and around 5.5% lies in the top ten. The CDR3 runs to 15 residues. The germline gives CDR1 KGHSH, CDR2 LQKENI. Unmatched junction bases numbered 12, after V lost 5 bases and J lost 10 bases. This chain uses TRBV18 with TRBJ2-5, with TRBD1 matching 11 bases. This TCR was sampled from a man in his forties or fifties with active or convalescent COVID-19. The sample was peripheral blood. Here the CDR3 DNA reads TGTGCCAGCTCATCCAGGACAGGGGGCCCATCGGACCAGTACTTC. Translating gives CASSSRTGGPSDQYF.